These 27 T cell receptor beta chains came from one sample sequenced in a study of OX40 agonist ivuxolimab in advanced cancers. Repertoires were generated with immunoSEQ multiplex PCR, while TCRdb's copy carries only in-frame clones and drops some. The sample has roughly 76,000 clones; roughly nine tenths are singletons. The specimen comprised CD4+ or CD8+ T cells sorted from blood, sampled in a trial of the OX40 agonist ivuxolimab. The origin of the receptors is an adult with an advanced solid tumor such as melanoma, head and neck, liver or kidney cancer.

The chain links TRBV11-2 to TRBJ2-5; either TRBD1 or TRBD2 may supply D (7 bases each). Trimming took 8 bases from V and 6 from J, leaving 16 bases between them. Germline V gene sequence: CDR1 SGHAT, CDR2 FQNNGV. This CDR3 comprises 13 residues. The CDR3 region is CASLGEGAQTQYF. CDR3 sequence (DNA): TGTGCCAGCCTAGGGGAGGGGGCACAGACCCAGTACTTC. The complete variable domain, with remaining parts taken from reference TRBV11-2 and TRBJ2-5, reads EAGVAQSPRYKIIEKRQSVAFWCNPISGHATLYWYQQILGQGPKLLIQFQNNGVVDDSQLPKDRFSAERLKGVDSTLKIQPAKLEDSAVYLCASLGEGAQTQYFGPGTRLLVL.

This rearrangement joins TRBV27 to TRBJ1-2; D is unresolved. V was pared by 0 bases and J by 4 bases, with 12 bases between. In germline, CDR1 is MNHEY, CDR2 SMNVEV (reference sequence). The CDR3 is 15 amino acids. CDR3 region: CASSLSRGGSYGYTF. DNA of the CDR3: TGTGCCAGCAGTTTATCCCGGGGAGGGAGCTATGGCTACACCTTC.

The chain couples TRBV5-1 to TRBJ2-7; TRBD2 agrees at 8 bases. The CDR3 totals 15 residues. In germline, CDR1 is SGHRS, CDR2 YFSETQ. With V trimmed by 3 bases and J by 3 bases, 8 bases remained unmatched. The CDR3 DNA is TGCGCCAGCAGCTACGGAGCGGGGGCGGGCTACGAGCAGTACTTC. Its translation: CASSYGAGAGYEQYF.

The chain combines TRBV6-5 with TRBJ2-5, with D maybe TRBD2 (6 bases). This CDR3 has 14 amino acids. Trimming removed 0 bases at V and 5 bases at J, with 10 bases between. Germline V gives CDR1 MNHEY, CDR2 SVGAGI. This CDR3 reads CASSYSEGGETQYF. The CDR3 DNA sequence: TGTGCCAGCAGTTACTCGGAGGGAGGTGAGACCCAGTACTTC.

The rearrangement links TRBV4-1 to TRBJ2-7, with 7 bases aligning to TRBD2. The J segment lost 4 bases and the V segment lost 3 bases, leaving 6 bases of the junction unmatched. From germline, CDR1 is MGHRA and CDR2 YSYEKL. CDR3 length: 14 amino acids. The chain's CDR3 is CASSQGGTGYEQYF. CDR3 DNA: TGCGCCAGCAGCCAGGGGGGGACGGGATACGAGCAGTACTTC.

The rearrangement joins TRBV12-5 to TRBJ1-1; D uncertain. Trimming pared 7 bases from V and 5 bases from J, leaving 11 bases between. Germline V lookup: CDR1 LGHNT, CDR2 FRNRAP. This CDR3 is built from 12 residues. Here the CDR3 DNA reads TGTGCTAGTGCCTGGGGTGGAACTGAAGCTTTCTTT. Protein product: CASAWGGTEAFF.

V gene TRBV5-1 combines with J gene TRBJ1-6, with 10 bases aligning to TRBD1. The CDR3 extends over 14 amino acids. Germline trimming cut 3 bases from V and 10 bases from J; bases unmatched to any gene: 4. Germline V gene lookup returns CDR1 SGHRS and CDR2 YFSETQ. CDR3 region: CASSWGQGNSPLHF. For the CDR3, the DNA is TGCGCCAGCAGCTGGGGACAGGGGAACTCACCCCTCCACTTT.

The chain combines TRBV27 with TRBJ2-7; possibly TRBD1 or TRBD2 for D (5 bases each). Looked up from germline, CDR1 is MNHEY and CDR2 is SMNVEV (reference sequence). Between the trimmed V and J ends, which lost 3 bases and 3 bases, there was a span of 18 bases. The CDR3 spans 16 residues. The CDR3 loop is CASSLSTGTGSYEQYF. DNA of the CDR3: TGTGCCAGCAGTTTGAGCACCGGGACGGGGAGCTACGAGCAGTACTTC.

The chain carries TRBV5-1 and TRBJ2-5; D remains unclear. The CDR3 covers 14 residues. Germline CDR1 SGHRS, CDR2 YFSETQ. V lost 7 bases, J lost 1 base, and 14 bases lay in between. The CDR3 nucleotides read TGCGCCAGCCGGACGCTAAATAGCCAAGAGACCCAGTACTTC. It encodes CASRTLNSQETQYF. Using reference TRBV5-1 and TRBJ2-5 for the parts outside the CDR3, the full variable domain is KAGVTQTPRYLIKTRGQQVTLSCSPISGHRSVSWYQQTPGQGLQFLFEYFSETQRNKGNFPGRFSGRQFSNSRSEMNVSTLELGDSALYLCASRTLNSQETQYFGPGTRLLVL.

The genes are TRBV6-5 and TRBJ2-1; possibly TRBD2 for D (6 bases). Germline assignment: CDR1 MNHEY and CDR2 SVGAGI. V dropped 0 bases and J dropped 0 bases, with 9 bases sitting between them. The CDR3 has 16 amino acids. The CDR3 DNA reads TGTGCCAGCAGTTACTCGGCGGGGAGCTCCTACAATGAGCAGTTCTTC. Protein sequence: CASSYSAGSSYNEQFF.

The chain carries TRBV4-3 and TRBJ2-7; perhaps TRBD2 as D (7 bases). V was clipped by 4 bases and J by 4 bases, with 14 bases between them. Per the germline V gene, CDR1 is LGHNA and CDR2 is YSLEER. CDR3 length: 14 residues. The CDR3 sequence: CASSPFGGLYEQYF. CDR3 sequence (DNA): TGCGCCAGCAGCCCCTTCGGGGGGCTGTACGAGCAGTACTTC.

The chain couples TRBV29-1 to TRBJ1-2; 7 positions agree with TRBD1. Per germline, CDR1 SQVTM and CDR2 ANQGSEA. V shed 0 bases, J shed 4 bases, and the junction held 2 bases outside the gene matches. The CDR3 has 13 amino acids. CDR3 sequence reads: CSVEDRDSYGYTF. DNA for the CDR3: TGCAGCGTTGAAGATCGGGACAGCTATGGCTACACCTTC.

The genes are TRBV18 and TRBJ1-4; the match to TRBD1 covers 11 bases. The CDR3 consists of 14 residues. The V segment lost 3 bases and the J segment 8 bases; nucleotides outside the gene matches: 2. The V gene's germline CDR1 is KGHSH and CDR2 LQKENI. As DNA, the CDR3 is TGTGCCAGCTCACCGGGACAGGGGGAAGAAAAACTGTTTTTT. Residues: CASSPGQGEEKLFF.

The rearrangement links TRBV7-6 to TRBJ2-1; 10 bases map to TRBD2. Trimming took 1 base from V and 7 from J; bases not matched to a gene: 1. The CDR3 loop spans 14 amino acids. Germline CDR1 SGHVS, CDR2 FNYEAQ. Here the CDR3 reads CASSLVAGGNEQFF. The CDR3 bases are TGTGCCAGCAGCTTAGTAGCGGGGGGAAATGAGCAGTTCTTC.

V gene TRBV6-6 combines with J gene TRBJ2-7; 8 bases line up with TRBD2. The CDR3 extends over 15 amino acids. Germline V gives CDR1 MNHNY, CDR2 SVGAGI (reference sequence). V shed 4 bases and J 7 bases; nucleotides not matched to a gene: 12. The CDR3 region is CASSSGGEAMMEQYF. The DNA of the CDR3 is TGTGCCAGCAGTTCGGGGGGGGAGGCTATGATGGAGCAGTACTTC.

V is TRBV21-1 and J is TRBJ2-7; TRBD2 is the table's D call, not checked against the DNA. TRBV21-1 is a documented pseudogene. This CDR3 spans 16 amino acids. Here the CDR3 reads CASSKALSGGSYEQYF. The CDR3 nucleotides are TGTGCCAGCAGCAAAGCCCTGTCGGGGGGCTCCTACGAGCAGTACTTC.

J is TRBJ2-1 and V is TRBV27; 8 bases align to TRBD2. This CDR3 region has 16 residues. The ends lost 3 bases at V and 0 bases at J; junction bases unmatched: 4. CDR1 MNHEY and CDR2 SMNVEV come from the germline V gene (reference sequence). The CDR3 region is CASSLTAGDSYNEQFF. The CDR3 DNA follows: TGTGCCAGCAGTTTGACAGCGGGGGACTCCTACAATGAGCAGTTCTTC.

The chain combines TRBV19 with TRBJ1-4; possible D gene TRBD1, 5 bases. The ends were cut back, 8 bases at V and 2 bases at J, with 12 bases in the middle. There are 14 residues in the CDR3. In germline, CDR1 is LNHDA, CDR2 SQIVND (reference sequence). The CDR3 spells CASHKRGTNEKLFF. The CDR3 DNA follows: TGTGCCAGTCATAAACGGGGGACTAATGAAAAACTGTTTTTT.

The chain recombines TRBV4-1 with TRBJ2-5; D might be TRBD1 (6 bases). CDR1 is MGHRA, CDR2 YSYEKL, per germline. This CDR3 is built from 14 residues. The germline V and J ends were trimmed by 0 bases and 4 bases, with 9 bases remaining between them. In DNA form, the CDR3 reads TGCGCCAGCAGCCAAGAATACAGGGCAGAGACCCAGTACTTC. Amino acid sequence: CASSQEYRAETQYF.

The chain joins TRBV30 to TRBJ2-3; 7 positions agree with TRBD2. Germline CDR1 reads GTSNPN; CDR2 reads SVGIG (reference sequence). V dropped 3 bases and J dropped 3; count of bases not matched to a gene: 12. CDR3 size: 16 residues. CDR3 DNA sequence: TGTGCCTGGAGCAGCGGGACCCTTACCCTTACAGATACGCAGTATTTT. Translated: CAWSSGTLTLTDTQYF.

Remarks on this clone: A junction end diverges from the germline sequence, so it may reflect a read error. The V gene is TRBV7-7, the J gene TRBJ2-5, with a possible D match to TRBD2 (6 bases). The CDR3 extends over 15 amino acids. Per germline, CDR1 SSHAT and CDR2 FNYEAQ (reference sequence). DNA for the CDR3: TGTGCTAGCAGCCCATGGTCCGGGGGACAAGAGACCCAGTACTTC. Amino acid sequence: CASSPWSGGQETQYF.

This clone came up once. The chain has TRBV27 and TRBJ2-3; 11 nucleotides align to TRBD2. The CDR3 length is 18 residues. Unmatched junction bases numbered 10, after V lost 1 base and J lost 4 bases. Looked up from germline, CDR1 is MNHEY and CDR2 is SMNVEV (reference sequence). DNA for the CDR3: TGTGCCAGCAGTTTATACCCAACTAGCGGGGGTGTTCCAGATACGCAGTATTTT. As protein: CASSLYPTSGGVPDTQYF.

This chain uses TRBV6-5 with TRBJ2-7; D unresolved. V was clipped by 2 bases and J by 3 bases, with 11 bases between them. The CDR3 extends over 14 amino acids. From germline, CDR1 is MNHEY and CDR2 SVGAGI. Here the CDR3 reads CASSYVAGFYEQYF. Written as DNA, the CDR3 is TGTGCCAGCAGTTACGTCGCAGGCTTCTACGAGCAGTACTTC.

The CDR3 spells CASTSLQGHSNQPQHF. CDR3 coding DNA: TGTGCCAGTACCTCACTCCAGGGTCATAGCAATCAGCCCCAGCATTTT. The chain has TRBV19 and TRBJ1-5, with D possibly matching TRBD1 (5 bases). This CDR3 comprises 16 residues. Trimming stripped 7 bases from V and 0 bases from J, with 16 bases between. Germline loops: CDR1 LNHDA, CDR2 SQIVND (reference sequence). Drawing the rest from reference TRBV19 and TRBJ1-5, the complete variable domain is DGGITQSPKYLFRKEGQNVTLSCEQNLNHDAMYWYRQDPGQGLRLIYYSQIVNDFQKGDIAEGYSVSREKKESFPLTVTSAQKNPTAFYLCASTSLQGHSNQPQHFGDGTRLSIL.

J is TRBJ1-2 and V is TRBV14, with a weak D call TRBD1 (6 bases). Germline V lookup: CDR1 SGHDN, CDR2 FVKESK. V was shortened by 3 bases and J by 8 bases, with 7 bases between the two germline ends. The CDR3 covers 11 residues. In DNA form, the CDR3 reads TGTGCCAGCAGCCAGGGGGGCGGCTACACCTTC. It translates to CASSQGGGYTF.

The chain links TRBV14 to TRBJ1-1; D unclear. Trimming left V 0 bases short and J 2 bases short, with 7 bases between. The CDR3 runs to 14 residues. Germline loops: CDR1 SGHDN, CDR2 FVKESK. In nucleotides, the CDR3 is TGTGCCAGCAGCCAAGATTGGGGTAACACTGAAGCTTTCTTT. This gives the protein CASSQDWGNTEAFF. Full variable domain (outside the CDR3, taken from reference TRBV14 and TRBJ1-1): EAGVTQFPSHSVIEKGQTVTLRCDPISGHDNLYWYRRVMGKEIKFLLHFVKESKQDESGMPNNRFLAERTGGTYSTLKVQPAELEDSGVYFCASSQDWGNTEAFFGQGTRLTVV.

The chain carries TRBV7-9 and TRBJ2-7; no firm D call. V dropped 1 base and J dropped 5 bases, with 3 bases sitting between them. The germline V gene encodes CDR1 SEHNR and CDR2 FQNEAQ (reference sequence). The CDR3 has 11 residues. In DNA form, the CDR3 reads TGTGCCAGCAGCTTAGATGACGAGCAGTACTTC. Its translation: CASSLDDEQYF. Based on the CDR3 plus reference TRBV7-9 and TRBJ2-7, the full variable domain is DTGVSQNPRHKITKRGQNVTFRCDPISEHNRLYWYRQTLGQGPEFLTYFQNEAQLEKSRLLSDRFSAERPKGSFSTLEIQRTEQGDSAMYLCASSLDDEQYFGPGTRLTVT.